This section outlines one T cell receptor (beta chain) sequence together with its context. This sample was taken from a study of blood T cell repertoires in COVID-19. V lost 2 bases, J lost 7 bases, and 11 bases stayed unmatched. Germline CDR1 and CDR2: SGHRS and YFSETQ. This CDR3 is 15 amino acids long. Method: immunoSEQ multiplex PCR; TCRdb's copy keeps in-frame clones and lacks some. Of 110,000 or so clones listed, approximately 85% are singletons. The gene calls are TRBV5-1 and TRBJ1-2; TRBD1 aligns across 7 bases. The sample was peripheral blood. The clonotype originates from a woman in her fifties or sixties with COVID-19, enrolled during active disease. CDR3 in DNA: TGCGCCAGCAGCTTCTTCTGGCAGGGGGAAGGTGGCTACACCTTC. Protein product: CASSFFWQGEGGYTF.